A single sample is the source of the 17 T cell receptor beta chains below, sequenced in a study of T cells after yellow fever vaccination. A single record per CDR3 protein comes from TCRdb applying MiXCR to the 5' RACE reads. The sample consists of roughly 350,000 distinct CDR3 sequences, over 4% of them appearing once. The source was PBMCs, collected 5 days after the yellow fever booster vaccination. The source is a man in his late teens or twenties who received the YFV17D yellow fever vaccine.

The V and J genes are TRBV15 and TRBJ2-3; 7 nucleotides line up with TRBD1. With V trimmed by 3 bases and J by 3 bases, 12 bases remained unmatched. The CDR3 has 17 amino acids. Germline V gives CDR1 LNHNV, CDR2 YYDKDF (reference sequence). The CDR3 here is CATSSRQGLFGTDTQYF. CDR3 bases: TGTGCCACCAGCAGTAGACAGGGTCTGTTTGGTACAGATACGCAGTATTTT.

This clonotype was seen only a few times. V usage is TRBV4-3 and J usage is TRBJ2-7; unclear D gene. From germline, CDR1 is LGHNA and CDR2 YSLEER. Trimming stripped 4 bases from V and 1 base from J, with 17 bases between. The CDR3 contains 16 residues. The CDR3 spells CASSLKKYRHSYEQYV. The CDR3, as DNA: TGCGCCAGCAGCCTAAAGAAATACCGTCATTCCTACGAGCAGTACGTC.

The chain joins TRBV12-3 or TRBV12-4 to TRBJ1-1, with D perhaps matching TRBD1 (6 bases). The CDR3 extends over 15 amino acids. Trimming left V 5 bases short and J 1 base short, with 14 bases between. In DNA, the CDR3 is TGTGCCAGCAGTCCACGCCGGGACAAGAACACTGAAGCTTTCTTT. Its translation is CASSPRRDKNTEAFF.

A few counts support this clonotype. This sequence joins TRBV20-1 and TRBJ2-1; the D call may be TRBD1 or TRBD2 (5 bases each). Germline V CDR1 and CDR2: DFQATT, SNEGSKA (reference sequence). The V end was cut by 6 bases, the J end by 0 bases, with 21 bases between. The CDR3 has 17 residues. CDR3 nucleotide sequence: TGCAGTGCCCGGGATCCTGGGGCGCGGAGCTCCTACAATGAGCAGTTCTTC. Protein product: CSARDPGARSSYNEQFF.

In this sample, this clonotype turned up a few times. The chain employs TRBV28 and TRBJ2-2; D remains ambiguous. Germline V lookup: CDR1 MDHEN, CDR2 SYDVKM. This CDR3 has 14 amino acids. Between the trimmed V and J ends, which lost 8 bases and 1 base, there was a span of 11 bases. The CDR3 DNA follows: TGTGCCAGCGATAGTAGGGTGAACACCGGGGAGCTGTTTTTT. This codes for CASDSRVNTGELFF.

This clonotype has a count of ten or more. The gene calls are TRBV5-5 and TRBJ2-7; D remains ambiguous. Trimming shortened V by 6 bases and J by 3 bases, and 16 bases separated the two germline ends. Germline assignment: CDR1 SGHKS and CDR2 YYEKEE (reference sequence). The CDR3 has 14 amino acids. CDR3 sequence (DNA): TGTGCCAGCACCCAAGGCAGGACGATCTACGAGCAGTACTTC. It is translated as CASTQGRTIYEQYF.

This clonotype was detected ten times or more. The gene calls are TRBV27 and TRBJ2-2; tentative D call: TRBD1 (5 bases). CDR1 MNHEY and CDR2 SMNVEV come from the germline V gene (reference sequence). The CDR3 has 16 amino acids. Trimming pared 0 bases from V and 3 bases from J, leaving 11 bases between. This CDR3 reads CASSLSIWGDTGELFF. The CDR3 DNA reads TGTGCCAGCAGTTTATCGATCTGGGGCGACACCGGGGAGCTGTTTTTT.

This clonotype was recorded once. The V gene is TRBV7-9, the J gene TRBJ2-7; perhaps D is TRBD1 or TRBD2 (5 bases each). The CDR3 sequence is 14 residues long. Deletions cut 5 bases from V and 2 bases from J, with 13 bases between. Germline V gives CDR1 SEHNR, CDR2 FQNEAQ (reference sequence). The CDR3 DNA reads as TGTGCCAGCAGCCCTTCGGGACGCCCCTACGAGCAGTACGTC. Translation gives CASSPSGRPYEQYV.

This sequence joins TRBV27 and TRBJ2-1, with D maybe TRBD2 (7 bases). With 5 bases removed from V and 6 bases from J, the gap between germline ends came to 17 bases. Per the germline V gene, CDR1 is MNHEY and CDR2 is SMNVEV (reference sequence). CDR3 length equals 15 residues. The CDR3 nucleotides read TGTGCCAGCAGTCTGGGGGGGCCCAACAGCAATGAGCAGTTCTTC. Encoded protein: CASSLGGPNSNEQFF.

The V call is TRBV18, the J call TRBJ2-5; D is unresolved. With 8 bases removed from V and 4 bases from J, the gap between germline ends came to 11 bases. The CDR3 length is 12 residues. CDR1 is KGHSH and CDR2 is LQKENI in the germline V gene. This CDR3 reads CASGYNRETQYF. The CDR3 coding sequence is TGTGCCAGCGGCTATAATAGAGAGACCCAGTACTTC. Full variable domain (rest looked up from reference TRBV18 and TRBJ2-5): NAGVMQNPRHLVRRRGQEARLRCSPMKGHSHVYWYRQLPEEGLKFMVYLQKENIIDESGMPKERFSAEFPKEGPSILRIQQVVRGDSAAYFCASGYNRETQYFGPGTRLLVL.

This clonotype was found a few times. V gene TRBV7-2 combines with J gene TRBJ2-1; D may be TRBD1 (5 bases). Trimming removed 5 bases from V and 6 bases from J, with 17 bases in between. The CDR3 length is 15 residues. In germline, CDR1 is SGHTA, CDR2 FQGNSA. CDR3 in DNA: TGTGCCAGCAGCCCAGCGATTCAGGGCCCCAATGAGCAGTTCTTC. Protein product: CASSPAIQGPNEQFF.

This chain connects TRBV5-4 to TRBJ2-5; D ambiguous. Germline loops: CDR1 SGHNT, CDR2 YYREEE (reference sequence). Trimming pared 4 bases from V and 7 bases from J, leaving 11 bases between. This CDR3 region has 12 residues. Here the CDR3 reads CASSRSSGTQYF. The CDR3 nucleotides read TGTGCCAGCAGCCGGTCTTCCGGGACCCAGTACTTC.

This clonotype showed up many times. With a much larger clone just one base away, this may be a read error. V and J are TRBV4-2 and TRBJ2-1, with 13 nucleotides matching TRBD2. The ends lost 2 bases at V and 6 bases at J; junction bases unmatched: 1. The germline V gene encodes CDR1 LGHNA and CDR2 YNFKEQ. The CDR3 totals 15 residues. This CDR3 is CASSQTSGGANEQFF. In nucleotides, the CDR3 is TGTGCCAGCAGCCAAACTAGCGGGGGGGCCAATGAGCAGTTCTTC.

This clonotype showed up just a few times. The chain combines TRBV3-1 with TRBJ2-4; 9 nucleotides agree with TRBD1. The CDR3 has 15 amino acids. The junction had 3 bases not matched to a gene; V was cut back by 0 bases and J by 6 bases. The germline V gene has CDR1 LGHDT and CDR2 YNNKEL (reference sequence). The CDR3, as DNA: TGTGCCAGCAGCCAAGATATGGGACAGGGAAACATTCAGTACTTC. Translation: CASSQDMGQGNIQYF.

This clonotype has just a few counts. The chain joins TRBV25-1 to TRBJ1-6, with 8 bases identical to TRBD1. The junction had 9 bases not matched to a gene; V was cut back by 2 bases and J by 9 bases. The germline CDR1 and CDR2 sequences are MGHDK and SYGVNS. CDR3 length equals 16 residues. CDR3 DNA: TGTGCCAGCAGTGAAGCCAGACAGGGGCGCAGTTCACCCCTCCACTTT. This gives the protein CASSEARQGRSSPLHF. Together with reference TRBV25-1 and TRBJ1-6, the CDR3 gives the full variable domain: EADIYQTPRYLVIGTGKKITLECSQTMGHDKMYWYQQDPGMELHLIHYSYGVNSTEKGDLSSESTVSRIRTEHFPLTLESARPSHTSQYLCASSEARQGRSSPLHFGNGTRLTVT.

The chain recombines TRBV20-1 with TRBJ1-1, with D unresolved. CDR3 size: 15 residues. Looked up from germline, CDR1 is DFQATT and CDR2 is SNEGSKA (reference sequence). Trimming removed 0 bases at V and 3 bases at J, with 14 bases between. As DNA, the CDR3 is TGCAGTGCTAGAGATCCCTCGACTGACCACACTGAAGCTTTCTTT. Protein product: CSARDPSTDHTEAFF.

This clonotype was counted many times. The V and J genes are TRBV4-3 and TRBJ1-2; D is uncertain. This CDR3 has 13 residues. Trimming took off 0 bases at V and 2 bases at J, with 4 bases between the two ends. Germline-derived CDR1 and CDR2 are LGHNA and YSLEER. The CDR3 loop is CASSQDNNYGYTF. The CDR3 nucleotides read TGCGCCAGCAGCCAAGATAACAACTATGGCTACACCTTC.